The 12 T cell receptor beta chains reported below all come from one sample, sequenced in a study of blood T cell repertoires in COVID-19. Only in-frame clones appear in the TCRdb table, and some are missing; sequencing was by immunoSEQ multiplex PCR. Of 40,000 to 55,000 clones listed, 65% to 85% were seen once; the top ten hold roughly 4.4%. Specimen: peripheral blood. The receptors here all came from a man aged 50-59 years with active COVID-19.

The chain has TRBV6-5 and TRBJ2-7, with D possibly TRBD1 on 7 matching bases. The CDR3 has 13 amino acids. V shed 10 bases and J shed 7 bases, with 20 bases lying between them. Germline V gene data show CDR1 as MNHEY and CDR2 as SVGAGI. The CDR3 bases are TGTGCCACCAGGCCCAGGAGGGGGCGGGAGCAGTACTTC. It translates to CATRPRRGREQYF.

The V call is TRBV28, the J call TRBJ1-2; weak D call: TRBD1 (6 bases). V lost 4 bases to trimming and J lost 4 bases, with 13 bases between them. This CDR3 is 14 amino acids long. Germline lookup yields CDR1 MDHEN and CDR2 SYDVKM. This CDR3 is CASSSGALVYGYTF. CDR3 coding DNA: TGTGCCAGCAGTTCAGGGGCGCTGGTCTATGGCTACACCTTC.

V is TRBV6-5 and J is TRBJ2-2, with 9 nucleotides matching TRBD1. V shed 2 bases, J shed 6 bases, and the junction held 7 bases outside the gene matches. Germline V gene data show CDR1 as MNHEY and CDR2 as SVGAGI. The CDR3 is made up of 16 amino acids. CDR3 in DNA: TGTGCCAGCAGTTACCGGAGGACAGGGGTCGCCGGGGAGCTGTTTTTT. Its protein is CASSYRRTGVAGELFF.

The chain is built from TRBV4-3 and TRBJ2-7; maybe TRBD2 (7 bases). Trimming cost V 4 bases and J 1 base, with 23 bases left between them. The CDR3 contains 18 residues. CDR1 and CDR2 from the germline V gene are LGHNA and YSLEER. The CDR3 loop reads CASSPGGGGGGRSYEQYF. In DNA form, the CDR3 reads TGCGCCAGCAGCCCCGGGGGTGGTGGCGGGGGCCGTTCCTACGAGCAGTACTTC.

The V and J genes are TRBV12-3 or TRBV12-4 and TRBJ2-3, with 7 positions matching TRBD2. The CDR3 loop spans 13 amino acids. V lost 6 bases and J lost 3; bases outside the gene matches: 3. CDR3 sequence: CASRQAGTDTQYF. The CDR3 coding sequence is TGTGCCAGCAGGCAAGCGGGAACAGATACGCAGTATTTT.

The chain carries TRBV10-2 and TRBJ2-1; 10 bases line up with TRBD2. The CDR3 length is 17 residues. Trimming at V came to 4 bases and at J to 4 bases, leaving 10 bases not matched to a gene. CDR1 is WSHSY and CDR2 is SAAADI in the germline V gene. In DNA, the CDR3 is TGCGCCAGCAGTGGGGCTAGCGGGGGCTTATTTTACAATGAGCAGTTCTTC. It codes for CASSGASGGLFYNEQFF.

This chain uses TRBV6-5 with TRBJ1-5; unclear D gene. The germline V and J ends were trimmed by 2 bases and 2 bases, with 4 bases remaining between them. Germline values: CDR1 MNHEY, CDR2 SVGAGI. This CDR3 is 13 amino acids long. CDR3: CASSYTGNQPQHF. The CDR3 DNA is TGTGCCAGCAGTTACACGGGCAATCAGCCCCAGCATTTT.

The V call is TRBV15, the J call TRBJ2-6, with a possible D match to TRBD1 (5 bases). The CDR3 length is 14 residues. V was pared by 3 bases and J by 4 bases, with 7 bases between. Germline V CDR1 and CDR2: LNHNV, YYDKDF (reference sequence). The CDR3 coding sequence is TGTGCCACCAGCAGGGGGCCAGGGGCCAACGTCCTGACTTTC. This codes for CATSRGPGANVLTF.

The CDR3 nucleotides are TGTGCCAGCAGCGTAGAGGTAGCGGTGAACACCGGGGAGCTGTTTTTT. This encodes CASSVEVAVNTGELFF. The chain has TRBV9 and TRBJ2-2; TRBD2 might be the D (6 bases). Germline-derived CDR1 and CDR2 are SGDLS and YYNGEE. The CDR3 consists of 16 residues. V dropped 0 bases and J dropped 1 base, with 10 bases sitting between them.

This sequence joins TRBV4-3 and TRBJ2-7; possible D gene TRBD2, 6 bases. Germline V gives CDR1 LGHNA, CDR2 YSLEER. V dropped 0 bases and J dropped 2 bases, with 20 bases sitting between them. The CDR3 length is 18 residues. The CDR3 bases are TGCGCCAGCAGCCAAGATGGGGCAGTGGGGGGTTCCCCCTACGAGCAGTACTTC. It yields the protein CASSQDGAVGGSPYEQYF.

This clone appeared once. The V call is TRBV7-6, the J call TRBJ2-1, with TRBD2 as a possible D gene (6 bases). Germline CDR1 reads SGHVS; CDR2 reads FNYEAQ. This CDR3 region has 17 residues. With 5 bases removed from V and 2 bases from J, the gap between germline ends came to 19 bases. The CDR3 protein is CASSPEPAGRTYNEQFF. CDR3 sequence (DNA): TGTGCCAGCAGCCCAGAGCCCGCGGGACGGACCTACAATGAGCAGTTCTTC.

The chain uses TRBV7-2 and TRBJ2-4, with 8 positions matching TRBD2. The CDR3 totals 18 residues. Germline CDR1 reads SGHTA; CDR2 reads FQGNSA. Germline trimming cut 0 bases from V and 0 bases from J; bases unmatched to any gene: 7. CDR3 DNA sequence: TGTGCCAGCAGCTTAGCTCGGGGGGGTCGGGTAGCCAAAAACATTCAGTACTTC. Protein sequence: CASSLARGGRVAKNIQYF.